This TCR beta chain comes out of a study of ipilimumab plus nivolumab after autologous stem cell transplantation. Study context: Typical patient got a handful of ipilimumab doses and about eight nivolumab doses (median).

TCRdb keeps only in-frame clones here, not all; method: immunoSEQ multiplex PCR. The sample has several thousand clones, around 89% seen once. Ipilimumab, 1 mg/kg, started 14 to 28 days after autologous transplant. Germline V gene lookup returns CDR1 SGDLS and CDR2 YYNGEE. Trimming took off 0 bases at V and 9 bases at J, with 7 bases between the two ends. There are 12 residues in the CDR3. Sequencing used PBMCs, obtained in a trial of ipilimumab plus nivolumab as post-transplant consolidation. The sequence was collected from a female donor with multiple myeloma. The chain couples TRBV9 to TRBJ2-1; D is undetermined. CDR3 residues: CASSVVGFEQFF. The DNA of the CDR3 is TGTGCCAGCAGCGTAGTTGGGTTTGAGCAGTTCTTC.